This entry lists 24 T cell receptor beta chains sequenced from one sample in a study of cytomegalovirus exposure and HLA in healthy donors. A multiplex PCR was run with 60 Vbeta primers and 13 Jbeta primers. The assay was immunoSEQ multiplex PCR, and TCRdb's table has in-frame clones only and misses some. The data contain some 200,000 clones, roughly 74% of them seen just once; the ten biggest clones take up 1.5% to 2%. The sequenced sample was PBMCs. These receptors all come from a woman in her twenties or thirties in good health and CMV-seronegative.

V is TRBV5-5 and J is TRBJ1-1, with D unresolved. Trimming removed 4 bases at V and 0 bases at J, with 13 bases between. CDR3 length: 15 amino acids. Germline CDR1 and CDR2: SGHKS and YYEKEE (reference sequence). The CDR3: CASSTAPGMNTEAFF. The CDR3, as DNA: TGTGCCAGCAGCACCGCCCCGGGAATGAACACTGAAGCTTTCTTT.

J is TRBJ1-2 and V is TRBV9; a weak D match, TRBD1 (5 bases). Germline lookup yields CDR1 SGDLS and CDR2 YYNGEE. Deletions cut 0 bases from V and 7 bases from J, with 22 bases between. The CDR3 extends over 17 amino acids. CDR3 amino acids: CASSVGSPLLGQAGYTF. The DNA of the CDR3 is TGTGCCAGCAGCGTAGGTTCCCCGTTATTGGGGCAGGCTGGCTACACCTTC.

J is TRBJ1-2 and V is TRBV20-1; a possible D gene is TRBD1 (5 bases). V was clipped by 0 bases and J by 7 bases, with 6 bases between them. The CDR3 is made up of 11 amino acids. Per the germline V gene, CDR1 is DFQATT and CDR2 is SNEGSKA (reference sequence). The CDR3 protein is CSARDQGGYTF. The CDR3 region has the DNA TGCAGTGCTAGAGATCAGGGTGGCTACACCTTC.

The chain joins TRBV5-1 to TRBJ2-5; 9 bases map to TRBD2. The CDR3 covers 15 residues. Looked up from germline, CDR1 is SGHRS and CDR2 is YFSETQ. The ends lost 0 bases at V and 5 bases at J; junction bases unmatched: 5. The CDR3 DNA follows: TGCGCCAGCAGCTTGGGCCTAGCGGGAAGGGAGACCCAGTACTTC. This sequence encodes CASSLGLAGRETQYF.

The CDR3 region is CASSVGAGDTGELFF. CDR3 bases: TGTGCCAGCAGCGTAGGGGCGGGCGACACCGGGGAGCTGTTTTTT. The chain employs TRBV9 and TRBJ2-2, with D perhaps TRBD2 (5 bases). Trimming left V 0 bases short and J 3 bases short, with 9 bases between. This CDR3 is 15 amino acids long. CDR1 and CDR2 from the germline V gene are SGDLS and YYNGEE.

In DNA form, the CDR3 reads TGTGCCAGCAGAGGGGGCGTGGGGTCCAGGAACACTGAAGCTTTCTTT. Protein product: CASRGGVGSRNTEAFF. The chain joins TRBV7-8 to TRBJ1-1, with 7 nucleotides matching TRBD1. The CDR3 has 16 amino acids. CDR1 is SGHVS and CDR2 is FQNEAQ in the germline V gene. Trimming removed 6 bases from V and 1 base from J; junction bases left unmatched: 11.

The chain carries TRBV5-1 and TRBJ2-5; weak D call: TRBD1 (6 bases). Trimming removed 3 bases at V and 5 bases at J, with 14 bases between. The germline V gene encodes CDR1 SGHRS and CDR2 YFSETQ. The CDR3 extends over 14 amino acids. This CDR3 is CASSWGQGSETQYF. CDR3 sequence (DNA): TGCGCCAGCAGCTGGGGCCAGGGGAGCGAGACCCAGTACTTC. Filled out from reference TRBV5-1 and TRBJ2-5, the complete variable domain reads KAGVTQTPRYLIKTRGQQVTLSCSPISGHRSVSWYQQTPGQGLQFLFEYFSETQRNKGNFPGRFSGRQFSNSRSEMNVSTLELGDSALYLCASSWGQGSETQYFGPGTRLLVL.

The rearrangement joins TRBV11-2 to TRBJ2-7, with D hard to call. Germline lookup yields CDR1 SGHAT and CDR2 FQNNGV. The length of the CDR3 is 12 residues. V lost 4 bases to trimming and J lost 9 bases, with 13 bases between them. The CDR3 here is CASSSVPNGQYF. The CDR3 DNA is TGTGCCAGCAGCTCCGTCCCTAACGGGCAGTACTTC. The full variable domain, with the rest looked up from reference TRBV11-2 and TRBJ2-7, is EAGVAQSPRYKIIEKRQSVAFWCNPISGHATLYWYQQILGQGPKLLIQFQNNGVVDDSQLPKDRFSAERLKGVDSTLKIQPAKLEDSAVYLCASSSVPNGQYFGPGTRLTVT.

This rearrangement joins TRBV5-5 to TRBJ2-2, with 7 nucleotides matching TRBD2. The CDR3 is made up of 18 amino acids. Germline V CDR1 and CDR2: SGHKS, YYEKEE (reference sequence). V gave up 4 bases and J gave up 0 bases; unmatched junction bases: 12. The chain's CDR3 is CASSPRGRERPNTGELFF. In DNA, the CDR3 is TGTGCCAGCAGCCCCCGAGGGAGGGAGCGCCCGAACACCGGGGAGCTGTTTTTT.

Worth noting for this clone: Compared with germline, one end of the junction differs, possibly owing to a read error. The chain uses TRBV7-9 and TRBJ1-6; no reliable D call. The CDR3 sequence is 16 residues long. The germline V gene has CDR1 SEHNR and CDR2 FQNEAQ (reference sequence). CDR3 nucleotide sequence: TGTTCCAGCAGCTTAGTTTCACTAGCTTATAATTCACCCCTCCACTTT. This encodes CSSSLVSLAYNSPLHF.

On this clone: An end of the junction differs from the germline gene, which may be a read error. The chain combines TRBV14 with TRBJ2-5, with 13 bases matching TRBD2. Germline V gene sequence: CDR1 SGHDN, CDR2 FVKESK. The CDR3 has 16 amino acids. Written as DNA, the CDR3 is TGTGCCAGCAGCCCTCCGAGAGGACTAGCGGGAGAGGCCCAGTACTTC. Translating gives CASSPPRGLAGEAQYF.

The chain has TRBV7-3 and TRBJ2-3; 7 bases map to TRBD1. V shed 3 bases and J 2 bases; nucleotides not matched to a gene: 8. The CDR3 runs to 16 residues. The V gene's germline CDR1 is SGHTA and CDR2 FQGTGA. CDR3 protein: CASSLGPRGLTDTQYF. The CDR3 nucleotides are TGTGCCAGCAGCTTGGGACCGAGGGGGCTCACAGATACGCAGTATTTT.

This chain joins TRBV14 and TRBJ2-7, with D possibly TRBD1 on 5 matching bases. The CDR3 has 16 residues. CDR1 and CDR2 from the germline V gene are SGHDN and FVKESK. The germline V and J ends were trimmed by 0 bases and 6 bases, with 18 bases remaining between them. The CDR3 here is CASSQDSTGISVEQYF. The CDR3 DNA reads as TGTGCCAGCAGCCAAGATTCTACAGGTATTAGTGTCGAGCAGTACTTC.

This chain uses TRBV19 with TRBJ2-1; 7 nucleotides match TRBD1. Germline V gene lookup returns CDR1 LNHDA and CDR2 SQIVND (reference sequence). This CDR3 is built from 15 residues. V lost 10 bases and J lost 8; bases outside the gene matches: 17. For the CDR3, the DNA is TGTGCCACACTCCCCCGGGACAGAGGCTCCGATGAGCAGTTCTTC. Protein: CATLPRDRGSDEQFF.

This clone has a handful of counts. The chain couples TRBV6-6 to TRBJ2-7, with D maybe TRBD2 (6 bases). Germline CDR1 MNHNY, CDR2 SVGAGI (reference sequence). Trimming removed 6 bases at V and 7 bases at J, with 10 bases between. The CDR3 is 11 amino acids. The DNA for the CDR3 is TGTGCCAGCAGCAACGGGGGAGAGCAGTACTTC. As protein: CASSNGGEQYF.

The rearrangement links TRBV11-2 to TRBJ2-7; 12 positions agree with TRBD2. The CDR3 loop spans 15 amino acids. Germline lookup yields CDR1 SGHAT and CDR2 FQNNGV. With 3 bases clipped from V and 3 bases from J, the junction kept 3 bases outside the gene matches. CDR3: CASSLTSGGYYEQYF. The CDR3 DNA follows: TGTGCCAGCAGCTTGACTAGCGGGGGTTACTACGAGCAGTACTTC. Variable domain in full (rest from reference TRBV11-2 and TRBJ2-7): EAGVAQSPRYKIIEKRQSVAFWCNPISGHATLYWYQQILGQGPKLLIQFQNNGVVDDSQLPKDRFSAERLKGVDSTLKIQPAKLEDSAVYLCASSLTSGGYYEQYFGPGTRLTVT.

The CDR3 sequence: CASSQRQGGYTF. For the CDR3, the DNA is TGTGCCAGCAGCCAGCGACAGGGTGGCTACACCTTC. The chain links TRBV11-2 to TRBJ1-2; 7 bases map to TRBD1. The V segment lost 5 bases and the J segment 7 bases; nucleotides outside the gene matches: 4. The germline gives CDR1 SGHAT, CDR2 FQNNGV. This CDR3 has 12 residues.

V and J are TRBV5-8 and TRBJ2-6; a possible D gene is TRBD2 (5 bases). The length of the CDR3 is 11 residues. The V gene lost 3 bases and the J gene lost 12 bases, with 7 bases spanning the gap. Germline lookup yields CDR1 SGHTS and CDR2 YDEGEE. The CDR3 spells CASSSGGVLTF. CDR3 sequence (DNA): TGTGCCAGCAGCTCCGGAGGCGTCCTGACTTTC.

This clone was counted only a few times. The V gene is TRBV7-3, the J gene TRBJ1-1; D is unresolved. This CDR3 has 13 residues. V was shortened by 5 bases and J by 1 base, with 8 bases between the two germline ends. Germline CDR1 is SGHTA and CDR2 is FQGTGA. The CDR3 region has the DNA TGTGCCAGCAGCCGTATTCGGAACACTGAAGCTTTCTTT. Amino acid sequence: CASSRIRNTEAFF. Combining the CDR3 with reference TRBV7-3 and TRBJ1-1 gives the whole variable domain GAGVSQTPSNKVTEKGKYVELRCDPISGHTALYWYRQSLGQGPEFLIYFQGTGAADDSGLPNDRFFAVRPEGSVSTLKIQRTERGDSAVYLCASSRIRNTEAFFGQGTRLTVV.

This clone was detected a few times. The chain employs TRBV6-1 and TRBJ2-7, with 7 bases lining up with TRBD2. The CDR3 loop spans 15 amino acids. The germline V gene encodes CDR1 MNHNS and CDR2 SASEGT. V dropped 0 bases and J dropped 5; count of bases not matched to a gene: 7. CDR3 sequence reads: CASSEALGEGNEQYF. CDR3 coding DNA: TGTGCCAGCAGTGAAGCGCTGGGGGAGGGAAACGAGCAGTACTTC.

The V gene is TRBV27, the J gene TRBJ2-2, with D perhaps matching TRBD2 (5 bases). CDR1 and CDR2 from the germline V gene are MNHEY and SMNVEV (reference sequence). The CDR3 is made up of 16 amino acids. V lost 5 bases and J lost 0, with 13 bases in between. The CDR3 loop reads CASSLTAGPNTGELFF. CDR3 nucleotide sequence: TGTGCCAGCAGTCTGACGGCGGGCCCGAACACCGGGGAGCTGTTTTTT.

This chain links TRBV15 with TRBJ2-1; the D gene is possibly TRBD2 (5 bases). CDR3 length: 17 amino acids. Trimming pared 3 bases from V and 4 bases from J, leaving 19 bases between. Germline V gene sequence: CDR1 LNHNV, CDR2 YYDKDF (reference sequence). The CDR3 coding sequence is TGTGCCACCAGCAGTCGTGTGGGGAGACCCCCTTACAATGAGCAGTTCTTC. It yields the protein CATSSRVGRPPYNEQFF. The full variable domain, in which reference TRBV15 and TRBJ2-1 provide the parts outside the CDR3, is DAMVIQNPRYQVTQFGKPVTLSCSQTLNHNVMYWYQQKSSQAPKLLFHYYDKDFNNEADTPDNFQSRRPNTSFCFLDIRSPGLGDTAMYLCATSSRVGRPPYNEQFFGPGTRLTVL.

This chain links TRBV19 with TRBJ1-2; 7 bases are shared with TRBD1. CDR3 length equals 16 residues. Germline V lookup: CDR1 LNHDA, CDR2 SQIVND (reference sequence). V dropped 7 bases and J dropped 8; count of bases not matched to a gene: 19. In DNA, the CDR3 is TGTGCCAGTACCCGAACCGGGACAGATCTCCGGAGGGGCTACACCTTC. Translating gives CASTRTGTDLRRGYTF. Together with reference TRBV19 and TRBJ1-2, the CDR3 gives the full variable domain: DGGITQSPKYLFRKEGQNVTLSCEQNLNHDAMYWYRQDPGQGLRLIYYSQIVNDFQKGDIAEGYSVSREKKESFPLTVTSAQKNPTAFYLCASTRTGTDLRRGYTFGSGTRLTVV.

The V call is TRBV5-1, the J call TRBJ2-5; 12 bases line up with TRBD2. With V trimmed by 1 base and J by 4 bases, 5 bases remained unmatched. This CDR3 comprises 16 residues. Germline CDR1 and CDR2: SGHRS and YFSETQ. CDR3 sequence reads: CASSLYLAGGGETQYF. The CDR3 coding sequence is TGCGCCAGCAGCTTGTATCTAGCGGGGGGGGGAGAGACCCAGTACTTC.